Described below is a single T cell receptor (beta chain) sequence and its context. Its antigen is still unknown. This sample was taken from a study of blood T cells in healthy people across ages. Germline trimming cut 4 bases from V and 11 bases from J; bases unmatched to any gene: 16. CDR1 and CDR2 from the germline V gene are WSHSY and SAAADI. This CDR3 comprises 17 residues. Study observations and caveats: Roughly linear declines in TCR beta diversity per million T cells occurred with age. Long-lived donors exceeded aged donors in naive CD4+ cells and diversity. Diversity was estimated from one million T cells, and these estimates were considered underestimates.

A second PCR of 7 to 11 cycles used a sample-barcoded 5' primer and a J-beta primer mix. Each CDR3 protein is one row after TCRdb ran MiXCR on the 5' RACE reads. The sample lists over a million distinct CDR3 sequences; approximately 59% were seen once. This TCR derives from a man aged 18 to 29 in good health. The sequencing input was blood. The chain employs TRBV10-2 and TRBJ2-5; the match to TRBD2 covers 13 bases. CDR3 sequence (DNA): TGCGCCAGCAGTGGGCCCCGGACTAGCGGGAGACTCAATGAGCAGTACTTC. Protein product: CASSGPRTSGRLNEQYF.